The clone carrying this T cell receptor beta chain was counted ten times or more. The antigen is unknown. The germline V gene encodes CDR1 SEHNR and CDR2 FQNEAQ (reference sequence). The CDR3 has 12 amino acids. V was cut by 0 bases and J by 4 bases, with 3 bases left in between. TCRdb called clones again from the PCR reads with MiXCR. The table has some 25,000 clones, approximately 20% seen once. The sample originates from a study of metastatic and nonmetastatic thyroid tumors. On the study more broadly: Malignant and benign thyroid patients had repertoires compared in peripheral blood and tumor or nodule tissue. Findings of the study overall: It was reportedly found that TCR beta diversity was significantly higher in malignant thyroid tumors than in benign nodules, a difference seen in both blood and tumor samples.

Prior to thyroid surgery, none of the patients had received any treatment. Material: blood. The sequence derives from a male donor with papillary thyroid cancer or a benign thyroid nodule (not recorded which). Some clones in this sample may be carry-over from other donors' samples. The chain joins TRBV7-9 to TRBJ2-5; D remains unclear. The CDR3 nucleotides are TGTGCCAGCAGCTTAGCTTTAGAGACCCAGTACTTC. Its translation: CASSLALETQYF.